The 7 T cell receptor beta chains given below trace back to one sample, sequenced in a study of blood T cells in healthy people across ages. The second PCR ran about 6 to 12 cycles with a sample-barcoded 5' primer and J-beta primers. TCRdb reprocessed the 5' RACE reads with MiXCR, giving one entry per CDR3 protein. The sample holds approximately 900,000 distinct CDR3 sequences, around 46% seen once. Material for sequencing was blood. The origin of the receptors is a young man in good health.

This chain joins TRBV9 and TRBJ2-3; TRBD2 agrees at 12 bases. The CDR3 length is 17 residues. Germline V gene sequence: CDR1 SGDLS, CDR2 YYNGEE. J lost 1 base, V lost 2 bases, and 5 bases had no gene match. The CDR3 reads CASSVASGGAGTDTQYF. CDR3 in DNA: TGTGCCAGCAGCGTGGCTAGCGGGGGGGCGGGCACAGATACGCAGTATTTT.

The chain joins TRBV15 to TRBJ2-7; TRBD2 might be the D (5 bases). V dropped 5 bases and J dropped 4 bases, with 18 bases sitting between them. The CDR3 contains 15 residues. Germline loops: CDR1 LNHNV, CDR2 YYDKDF (reference sequence). CDR3 sequence (DNA): TGTGCCACCAGCCGCGGAGGAACAGCACTATACGAGCAGTACTTC. Its translation: CATSRGGTALYEQYF.

The chain links TRBV29-1 to TRBJ2-5, with 7 bases lining up with TRBD1. The CDR3 covers 12 residues. The V and J ends lost 6 bases and 2 bases, in that order; junction bases with no gene match: 3. Germline V gene lookup returns CDR1 SQVTM and CDR2 ANQGSEA. CDR3 sequence (DNA): TGCAGCGTCAGACAGGGACAAGAGACCCAGTACTTC. This translates into CSVRQGQETQYF.

V and J are TRBV20-1 and TRBJ1-2; D gene unclear. The CDR3 runs 11 residues. V shed 7 bases and J shed 7 bases, with 13 bases lying between them. Germline V CDR1 and CDR2: DFQATT, SNEGSKA (reference sequence). As DNA, the CDR3 is TGCAGTGTAGGCGAGTCGGGTGGCTACACCTTC. Its translation is CSVGESGGYTF.

This clonotype has more than one count but fewer than ten. The chain links TRBV30 to TRBJ2-3; D is possibly TRBD2 (5 bases). The V gene's germline CDR1 is GTSNPN and CDR2 SVGIG (reference sequence). This CDR3 contains 14 residues. Trimming took 0 bases from V and 2 from J, leaving 9 bases between them. The CDR3 is CAWSVMDFTDTQYF. The CDR3 DNA follows: TGTGCCTGGAGTGTAATGGACTTCACAGATACGCAGTATTTT.

The chain links TRBV7-2 to TRBJ1-4; possibly TRBD1 for D (5 bases). V gave up 2 bases and J gave up 5 bases, with 12 bases separating them. Germline assignment: CDR1 SGHTA and CDR2 FQGNSA. The CDR3 length is 15 residues. For the CDR3, the DNA is TGTGCCAGCAGCTTATCAGGAGGGGTAAATGAAAAACTGTTTTTT. It is translated as CASSLSGGVNEKLFF.

The chain recombines TRBV7-2 with TRBJ2-3; TRBD2 matches at 9 bases. Trimming at V came to 3 bases and at J to 4 bases, leaving 2 bases not matched to a gene. The CDR3 is 14 residues long. Germline V gene data show CDR1 as SGHTA and CDR2 as FQGNSA. In DNA form, the CDR3 reads TGTGCCAGCAGCTTGGTAGCGGGGGCAGATACGCAGTATTTT. This gives the protein CASSLVAGADTQYF. The whole variable domain, filled in from reference TRBV7-2 and TRBJ2-3, reads GAGVSQSPSNKVTEKGKDVELRCDPISGHTALYWYRQSLGQGLEFLIYFQGNSAPDKSGLPSDRFSAERTGGSVSTLTIQRTQQEDSAVYLCASSLVAGADTQYFGPGTRLTVL.